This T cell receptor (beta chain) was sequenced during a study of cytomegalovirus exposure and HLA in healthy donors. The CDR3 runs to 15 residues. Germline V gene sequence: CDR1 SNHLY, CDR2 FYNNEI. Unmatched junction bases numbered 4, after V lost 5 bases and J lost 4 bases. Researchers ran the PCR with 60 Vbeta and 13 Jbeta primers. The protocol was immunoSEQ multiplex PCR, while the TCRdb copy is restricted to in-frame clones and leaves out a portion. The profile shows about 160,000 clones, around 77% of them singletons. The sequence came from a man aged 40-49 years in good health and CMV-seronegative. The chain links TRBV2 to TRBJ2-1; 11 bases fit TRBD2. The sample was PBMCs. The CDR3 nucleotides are TGTGCCAGCAGTCAGACTAGCGGGATGTACAATGAGCAGTTCTTC. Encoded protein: CASSQTSGMYNEQFF.